At least ten counts were recorded for the clone carrying this T cell receptor (beta chain). Hyperthyroidism was newly diagnosed in patients aged 18 to 65 (duration under 2 months). Diagnosing involved the use of clinical symptoms, serum thyroxine and TRAb, thyroid ultrasound and orbital computed tomography. Approximately 10 ml of fresh peripheral blood supplied the PBMCs. Trimming left V 2 bases short and J 10 bases short, with 14 bases between. This CDR3 comprises 12 residues. The V gene's germline CDR1 is GTSNPN and CDR2 SVGIG (reference sequence). This sample was included in a study of T cells in Graves' hyperthyroidism and ophthalmopathy. Study context: At the time of initial diagnosis and before any treatment, peripheral blood was collected.

Amplified TCR beta CDR3 regions derived from RNA transcripts. A first-round RT-PCR of the TCR CDR3 used the HTBI primer set. Each CDR3 protein is one row after TCRdb ran MiXCR on the multiplex PCR reads. Of approximately 560,000 distinct CDR3 sequences in the sample, more than 15% are singletons; the top ten hold under 7.5%. The sequenced sample consisted of blood. The genes are TRBV30 and TRBJ1-1; no firm D call. The sequence derives from a woman in her 30s with Graves' hyperthyroidism. The CDR3 DNA reads TGTGCCTGGAGTTCGGGGTTTTTCGGAGCTTTCTTT. Translation: CAWSSGFFGAFF. Complete variable domain (other parts from reference TRBV30 and TRBJ1-1): SQTIHQWPATLVQPVGSPLSLECTVEGTSNPNLYWYRQAAGRGLQLLFYSVGIGQISSEVPQNLSASRPQDRQFILSSKKLLLSDSGFYLCAWSSGFFGAFFGQGTRLTVV.